This T cell receptor (beta chain) was identified in a study of blood T cells in healthy people across ages. General observations from the study: The donors' CMV status was not determined, possibly confounding changes in expanded clonotypes. Fewer expanded clones and more diversity marked long-lived versus aged donors.

The CDR3 is 14 residues long. Germline lookup yields CDR1 SQVTM and CDR2 ANQGSEA. J gave up 4 bases and V 8 bases, and 11 bases lay outside the gene matches. Using a J-beta primer mix together with a sample-barcoded 5' primer, a second PCR was run for roughly 6 to 11 cycles. The template-switch adaptor was a 5' adaptor with 12 random nucleotides. It tagged each cDNA molecule. One entry per CDR3 protein, called by TCRdb with MiXCR from the 5' RACE reads. The table records roughly 1,100,000 distinct CDR3 sequences, approximately 25% of them present only once. Details on this clonotype: Its antigen is currently unknown.

A further study also used this sample, focusing on T cells of mothers and their children.

V gene TRBV29-1 combines with J gene TRBJ2-1; 7 bases fit TRBD2. The material sequenced was blood. The sequence was collected from a girl aged 2-10 years in good health. Here the CDR3 DNA reads TGCAGCCTCCCGGGAGGCGGGGAATACAATGAGCAGTTCTTC. It specifies CSLPGGGEYNEQFF.